These 11 T cell receptor beta chains originate from one sample sequenced in a study of cytomegalovirus exposure and HLA in healthy donors (dated by TCRdb to about 2017). The library relied on the immunoSEQ multiplex PCR assay. For the multiplex PCR, a mixture combining 60 forward primers for TCR Vbeta segments and 13 reverse primers for TCR Jbeta segments was used. Imported from immuneACCESS, the table was reduced by TCRdb to in-frame sequences with V and J called. These copies leave out some clones; in studies compared against another copy, an unresolved V gene accounts for under half, and the cause of the remainder is not known. The sample contains roughly 80,000 clones, more than 50% of them found a single time. Roughly 4% of the sample comes from the top ten. The sequencing sample was made of PBMCs. The source is a male donor in good health and CMV-seropositive.

This clone was observed a few times. The V gene is TRBV5-1, the J gene TRBJ1-4, with TRBD1 identical over 12 bases. The J segment lost 7 bases and the V segment lost 0 bases, leaving 1 base of the junction unmatched. The CDR3 is made up of 15 amino acids. Germline CDR1 and CDR2: SGHRS and YFSETQ. The CDR3 region has the DNA TGCGCCAGCAGCTTGGTGGGACAGGGGGCTGAAAAACTGTTTTTT. Its translation is CASSLVGQGAEKLFF.

J is TRBJ1-2 and V is TRBV29-1; D not certain. CDR1 SQVTM and CDR2 ANQGSEA come from the germline V gene. The CDR3 is 10 amino acids. The DNA for the CDR3 is TGCGTAACGGAGTCTGGTGGCTACACCTTC. Translating it yields CVTESGGYTF.

The chain links TRBV27 to TRBJ2-7; 7 bases fit TRBD2. V dropped 1 base and J dropped 5; count of bases not matched to a gene: 11. Germline loops: CDR1 MNHEY, CDR2 SMNVEV (reference sequence). The CDR3 sequence is 16 residues long. The CDR3 DNA follows: TGTGCCAGCAGTTTATATGGGCCGGGAGGCGTCGACGAGCAGTACTTC. Translated, it gives CASSLYGPGGVDEQYF.

The chain recombines TRBV5-1 with TRBJ1-6; D might be TRBD1 (6 bases). V lost 0 bases and J 7 bases, leaving 11 bases between the germline ends. Germline V gives CDR1 SGHRS, CDR2 YFSETQ. The CDR3 is 15 amino acids. The CDR3, as DNA: TGCGCCAGCAGCTTGGAGGCAGGGGCCAATTCACCCCTCCACTTT. It codes for CASSLEAGANSPLHF.

The chain employs TRBV7-3 and TRBJ2-3; tentatively, D is TRBD2 (6 bases). Germline V gene sequence: CDR1 SGHTA, CDR2 FQGTGA. The CDR3 is 15 residues long. V was shortened by 3 bases and J by 4 bases, with 14 bases between the two germline ends. The CDR3 loop is CASSFGGGGSDTQYF. CDR3 coding DNA: TGTGCCAGCAGCTTCGGGGGAGGAGGGTCAGATACGCAGTATTTT.

A few counts support this clone. The gene calls are TRBV11-2 and TRBJ2-2, with a tentative D call TRBD2 (6 bases). The CDR3 length is 15 residues. In germline, CDR1 is SGHAT, CDR2 FQNNGV. V lost 5 bases and J 2 bases, leaving 12 bases between the germline ends. The CDR3 is CASSPPGLNTGELFF. The CDR3 region has the DNA TGTGCCAGCAGCCCACCGGGACTCAACACCGGGGAGCTGTTTTTT.

Here the CDR3 reads CAWVDRDEQYF. In nucleotides, the CDR3 is TGTGCCTGGGTGGACAGGGACGAGCAGTACTTC. The chain joins TRBV30 to TRBJ2-7, with TRBD1 matching over 8 bases. The CDR3 is 11 residues long. J was trimmed by 5 bases and V by 5 bases; bases with no gene match: 2. CDR1 is GTSNPN, CDR2 SVGIG, per germline (reference sequence).

V gene TRBV7-8 combines with J gene TRBJ2-1, with D possibly TRBD2 on 6 matching bases. CDR3 length equals 15 residues. Trimming shortened V by 5 bases and J by 7 bases, and 18 bases separated the two germline ends. Germline assignment: CDR1 SGHVS and CDR2 FQNEAQ. CDR3 nucleotides: TGTGCCAGCAGCCATAGAAGACTACGGGGGAATGAGCAGTTCTTC. It yields the protein CASSHRRLRGNEQFF.

The chain uses TRBV9 and TRBJ2-1; 7 bases line up with TRBD1. Germline V gene sequence: CDR1 SGDLS, CDR2 YYNGEE. CDR3 length: 16 residues. V shed 0 bases and J 0 bases; nucleotides not matched to a gene: 3. For the CDR3, the DNA is TGTGCCAGCAGCGTAGCGGCAGGGGGCTCCTACAATGAGCAGTTCTTC. Protein sequence: CASSVAAGGSYNEQFF. The full variable domain, rest sourced from reference TRBV9 and TRBJ2-1, is DSGVTQTPKHLITATGQRVTLRCSPRSGDLSVYWYQQSLDQGLQFLIQYYNGEERAKGNILERFSAQQFPDLHSELNLSSLELGDSALYFCASSVAAGGSYNEQFFGPGTRLTVL.

The gene calls are TRBV5-4 and TRBJ2-7; D possibly corresponds to TRBD2 (6 bases). Trimming pared 4 bases from V and 4 bases from J, leaving 15 bases between. Germline CDR1 is SGHNT and CDR2 is YYREEE (reference sequence). The CDR3 length is 14 residues. CDR3 nucleotide sequence: TGTGCCAGCAGCGCGGCGATTGGGGGGTACGAGCAGTACTTC. Translating gives CASSAAIGGYEQYF.

This clone was detected only a few times. This chain links TRBV28 with TRBJ1-1, with 8 bases identical to TRBD1. This CDR3 is built from 12 residues. The trim removed 4 bases at V and 8 bases at J, leaving 3 bases unmatched. The germline V gene has CDR1 MDHEN and CDR2 SYDVKM. The CDR3 DNA reads as TGTGCCAGCAGTTCTGACAGGGGCGAAGCTTTCTTT. This translates into CASSSDRGEAFF. Looking up the rest from reference TRBV28 and TRBJ1-1 gives the full variable domain: DVKVTQSSRYLVKRTGEKVFLECVQDMDHENMFWYRQDPGLGLRLIYFSYDVKMKEKGDIPEGYSVSREKKERFSLILESASTNQTSMYLCASSSDRGEAFFGQGTRLTVV.